Sequencing of this T cell receptor beta chain was carried out in a study of lymphopenia after photon versus proton radiotherapy. Study-wide results and caveats: Relative stability marked proton patients; photon patients lost diversity and naive cells. Post-nadir TCR diversity decline inversely tracked overall survival among those who died. Survival link was tested only in deceased patients; proton benefit remains a possibility.

Germline loops: CDR1 KGHSH, CDR2 LQKENI. The CDR3 consists of 15 residues. J was trimmed by 0 bases and V by 3 bases; bases with no gene match: 4. Concerning this clone itself: The antigen is undetermined.

Method: immunoSEQ multiplex PCR; TCRdb's copy keeps in-frame clones and lacks some. The data contain roughly 30,000 clones, 75% to 90% of them singletons. V gene TRBV18 combines with J gene TRBJ1-1; 7 bases are shared with TRBD1. This TCR came from a woman aged 45-59 years with pancreatic cancer. Source: peripheral blood, taken from a patient treated with photon-based radiotherapy. The CDR3 reads CASSPGTEMNTEAFF. The CDR3 DNA is TGTGCCAGCTCACCCGGGACAGAGATGAACACTGAAGCTTTCTTT.